One sample yielded the 26 T cell receptor beta chains listed below, sequenced in a study of graft-versus-host responses after intestinal transplantation. The table came from immunoSEQ multiplex PCR; TCRdb's copy has only in-frame clones and leaves some out. The sample holds nearly 100,000 clones, 90% seen once. The sequencing used PBMCs, collected around 68 weeks after intestinal transplant. These receptors were obtained from a human patient who received an intestinal transplant, so some T cells may come from the graft donor.

The rearrangement joins TRBV9 to TRBJ2-2; maybe TRBD1 (5 bases). The V end lost 1 base, the J end lost 4 bases, and 11 bases lay between the germline ends. Germline V lookup: CDR1 SGDLS, CDR2 YYNGEE. This CDR3 has 15 amino acids. CDR3: CASSVQPGSTGELFF. The CDR3 DNA is TGTGCCAGCAGCGTACAGCCAGGGTCCACCGGGGAGCTGTTTTTT. Complete variable domain (other parts from reference TRBV9 and TRBJ2-2): DSGVTQTPKHLITATGQRVTLRCSPRSGDLSVYWYQQSLDQGLQFLIQYYNGEERAKGNILERFSAQQFPDLHSELNLSSLELGDSALYFCASSVQPGSTGELFFGEGSRLTVL.

CDR3 protein: CASTLGTGGGSPLHF. DNA of the CDR3: TGTGCCAGTACCTTAGGGACAGGGGGAGGCTCACCCCTCCACTTT. The chain recombines TRBV19 with TRBJ1-6, with 11 positions matching TRBD1. Germline trimming cut 7 bases from V and 10 bases from J; bases unmatched to any gene: 9. The CDR3 has 15 residues. CDR1 is LNHDA and CDR2 is SQIVND in the germline V gene (reference sequence).

The chain joins TRBV7-3 to TRBJ2-7; D ambiguous. The ends were cut back, 6 bases at V and 3 bases at J, with 12 bases in the middle. There are 13 residues in the CDR3. Germline V lookup: CDR1 SGHTA, CDR2 FQGTGA. The CDR3 coding sequence is TGTGCCAGCAGGTCGGACCGGAACTACGAGCAGTACTTC. Residues: CASRSDRNYEQYF.

The V and J genes are TRBV5-1 and TRBJ2-1, with a weak D call TRBD2 (5 bases). This CDR3 is 15 amino acids long. The V and J ends lost 6 bases and 2 bases respectively, with 15 bases between them. The germline CDR1 and CDR2 sequences are SGHRS and YFSETQ. The CDR3: CASNGLAGAYNEQFF. In DNA, the CDR3 is TGCGCCAGCAACGGATTGGCCGGGGCCTACAATGAGCAGTTCTTC.

This chain uses TRBV5-6 with TRBJ2-3, with a possible D match to TRBD2 (6 bases). The CDR3 runs 16 residues. The germline V gene has CDR1 SGHDT and CDR2 YYEEEE. V lost 0 bases, J lost 0 bases, and 11 bases lay in between. CDR3 DNA sequence: TGTGCCAGCAGCTTGGCATCGGGGGAAAGCACAGATACGCAGTATTTT. Its translation is CASSLASGESTDTQYF.

CDR3 sequence: CASPSGNTIYF. The DNA for the CDR3 is TGTGCCAGCCCCTCTGGAAACACCATATATTTT. The J gene is TRBJ1-3, the V gene TRBV6-6; D uncertain. The V end was cut by 8 bases, the J end by 0 bases, with 2 bases between. The CDR3 spans 11 residues. CDR1 is MNHNY, CDR2 SVGAGI, per germline (reference sequence).

The V and J genes are TRBV19 and TRBJ1-3; D is possibly TRBD1 (5 bases). The CDR3 spans 16 residues. V gave up 1 base and J gave up 0 bases, with 10 bases separating them. The germline gives CDR1 LNHDA, CDR2 SQIVND (reference sequence). The CDR3 nucleotides are TGTGCCAGTAGTATAGGGGGACCGATCTCTGGAAACACCATATATTTT. Its protein is CASSIGGPISGNTIYF.

The rearrangement joins TRBV9 to TRBJ2-1, with D uncertain. The V and J ends lost 4 bases and 5 bases respectively, with 13 bases between them. The germline gives CDR1 SGDLS, CDR2 YYNGEE. There are 14 residues in the CDR3. The CDR3 region has the DNA TGTGCCAGCAGCCCCAAGGCGGAGAACAATGAGCAGTTCTTC. Translated: CASSPKAENNEQFF.

This chain links TRBV9 with TRBJ1-1; the match to TRBD1 covers 12 bases. After removal of 0 bases from V and 3 bases from J, the junction contained 9 bases not matched to a gene. Germline V CDR1 and CDR2: SGDLS, YYNGEE. The CDR3 covers 18 residues. The CDR3 sequence: CASSVAGTGGYKDTEAFF. The CDR3 bases are TGTGCCAGCAGCGTAGCTGGGACAGGGGGCTATAAGGACACTGAAGCTTTCTTT.

In its sample, this clone was seen once. The rearrangement uses TRBV5-1 and TRBJ1-1, with D unclear. CDR1 and CDR2 (germline): SGHRS, YFSETQ. The CDR3 totals 13 residues. Trimming left V 1 base short and J 3 bases short, with 7 bases between. CDR3 in amino acids: CASSLRWDTEAFF. The CDR3 nucleotides read TGCGCCAGCAGCTTGAGGTGGGACACTGAAGCTTTCTTT.

The V and J genes are TRBV5-1 and TRBJ2-1; 9 bases match TRBD1. Unmatched junction bases numbered 8, after V lost 0 bases and J lost 4 bases. The CDR3 is 17 residues long. Germline assignment: CDR1 SGHRS and CDR2 YFSETQ. The CDR3 nucleotides are TGCGCCAGCAGCTTGGCACAGGGGGCCACCATATACAATGAGCAGTTCTTC. This sequence encodes CASSLAQGATIYNEQFF.

The chain combines TRBV7-9 with TRBJ1-2; D not resolved. V was trimmed by 3 bases and J by 2 bases, leaving 10 bases between them. Germline CDR1 and CDR2: SEHNR and FQNEAQ (reference sequence). The CDR3 length is 14 residues. CDR3 sequence reads: CASSFNPVNYGYTF. CDR3 nucleotides: TGTGCCAGCAGCTTTAACCCAGTGAACTATGGCTACACCTTC.

This clone has just one count. The rearrangement joins TRBV6-1 to TRBJ2-3; possibly TRBD1 for D (5 bases). In germline, CDR1 is MNHNS, CDR2 SASEGT. This CDR3 is 18 amino acids long. The V gene lost 2 bases and the J gene lost 2 bases, with 20 bases spanning the gap. CDR3 nucleotides: TGTGCCAGCAGTGAACTGAATAAAGTAGGGGTCATCACAGATACGCAGTATTTT. This sequence encodes CASSELNKVGVITDTQYF.

This sequence joins TRBV2 and TRBJ2-2; D gene unclear. Deletions cut 5 bases from V and 0 bases from J, with 10 bases between. The CDR3 loop spans 15 amino acids. Germline CDR1 is SNHLY and CDR2 is FYNNEI. This chain's CDR3 is CASSRELTNTGELFF. DNA of the CDR3: TGTGCCAGCAGTCGCGAGCTCACGAACACCGGGGAGCTGTTTTTT.

The V call is TRBV29-1, the J call TRBJ2-3; 8 nucleotides align to TRBD2. This CDR3 is built from 15 residues. Losses at the gene ends were 3 bases for V and 5 bases for J; bases not matched to a gene: 10. Germline CDR1 and CDR2: SQVTM and ANQGSEA. The CDR3 DNA reads as TGCAGCGTTGAGATCTCGGGGGGGCGTGGAGATACGCAGTATTTT. Translation: CSVEISGGRGDTQYF.

The chain carries TRBV7-8 and TRBJ1-1; perhaps TRBD1 as D (5 bases). Germline V CDR1 and CDR2: SGHVS, FQNEAQ. The CDR3 spans 15 residues. The germline V and J ends were trimmed by 5 bases and 0 bases, with 13 bases remaining between them. CDR3 residues: CASSGRTGLNTEAFF. Written as DNA, the CDR3 is TGTGCCAGCAGCGGGCGAACGGGGCTGAACACTGAAGCTTTCTTT.

This clone was seen a single time. The chain uses TRBV6-5 and TRBJ1-2; D unclear. This CDR3 spans 14 amino acids. Trimming stripped 0 bases from V and 4 bases from J, with 9 bases between. CDR1 and CDR2 (germline): MNHEY, SVGAGI. The CDR3 loop reads CASSYSTGLYGYTF. The CDR3 bases are TGTGCCAGCAGTTACTCGACGGGTCTCTATGGCTACACCTTC.

This clone appeared once. The V and J genes are TRBV20-1 and TRBJ1-2; D not resolved. Trimming stripped 4 bases from V and 8 bases from J, with 8 bases between. The CDR3 extends over 10 amino acids. CDR1 and CDR2 (germline): DFQATT, SNEGSKA (reference sequence). CDR3 region: CSAIGEGYTF. DNA for the CDR3: TGCAGTGCTATCGGGGAGGGCTACACCTTC.

The V gene is TRBV7-8, the J gene TRBJ1-5; the D is unclear. V was pared by 2 bases and J by 3 bases, with 8 bases between. From germline, CDR1 is SGHVS and CDR2 FQNEAQ. This CDR3 has 14 amino acids. The CDR3 DNA follows: TGTGCCAGCAGCTTATCCCCGACCAATCAGCCCCAGCATTTT. As protein: CASSLSPTNQPQHF.

The V gene is TRBV7-6, the J gene TRBJ2-1; D may be TRBD2 (6 bases). The CDR3 runs 15 residues. Germline values: CDR1 SGHVS, CDR2 FNYEAQ. Trimming left V 5 bases short and J 0 bases short, with 11 bases between. CDR3 in amino acids: CASSPTSISYNEQFF. The CDR3 DNA reads TGTGCCAGCAGCCCAACTAGCATCTCCTACAATGAGCAGTTCTTC.

The chain joins TRBV19 to TRBJ1-1; D is ambiguous. The CDR3 loop spans 13 amino acids. Looked up from germline, CDR1 is LNHDA and CDR2 is SQIVND (reference sequence). V was shortened by 2 bases and J by 11 bases, with 15 bases between the two germline ends. The CDR3 sequence: CASSIMPTHPAFF. The CDR3 DNA reads as TGTGCCAGTAGTATAATGCCGACCCACCCCGCTTTCTTT.

This rearrangement joins TRBV7-6 to TRBJ1-4; D not certain. Trimming shortened V by 0 bases and J by 8 bases, and 7 bases separated the two germline ends. CDR1 is SGHVS and CDR2 is FNYEAQ in the germline V gene. CDR3 length: 13 amino acids. The CDR3 DNA reads TGTGCCAGCAGCTTAGCTTTATCCGAAAAACTGTTTTTT. The encoded protein is CASSLALSEKLFF. Together with reference TRBV7-6 and TRBJ1-4, the CDR3 gives the full variable domain: GAGVSQSPRYKVTKRGQDVALRCDPISGHVSLYWYRQALGQGPEFLTYFNYEAQQDKSGLPNDRFSAERPEGSISTLTIQRTEQRDSAMYRCASSLALSEKLFFGSGTQLSVL.

The chain employs TRBV5-1 and TRBJ1-1; weak D call: TRBD1 (6 bases). Germline CDR1 and CDR2: SGHRS and YFSETQ. The V gene lost 6 bases and the J gene lost 1 base, with 13 bases spanning the gap. The CDR3 is made up of 14 amino acids. Here the CDR3 DNA reads TGCGCCAGCACCATACAGGGCGGGAACACTGAAGCTTTCTTT. Translation gives CASTIQGGNTEAFF.

The V gene is TRBV10-1, the J gene TRBJ2-3; D gene uncertain. The V end was cut by 0 bases, the J end by 7 bases, with 5 bases between. This CDR3 is 12 amino acids long. Germline CDR1 is WNHNN and CDR2 is SYGVQD (reference sequence). The CDR3 nucleotides read TGCGCCAGCAGTGAGTCAGGAAATACGCAGTATTTT. Amino acid sequence: CASSESGNTQYF.

J is TRBJ1-2 and V is TRBV27; D not resolved. The CDR3 is made up of 13 amino acids. V gave up 5 bases and J gave up 4 bases, with 11 bases separating them. Germline values: CDR1 MNHEY, CDR2 SMNVEV (reference sequence). CDR3 protein: CASSPGTLYGYTF. The CDR3 region has the DNA TGTGCCAGCAGTCCTGGTACCCTCTATGGCTACACCTTC.

The chain combines TRBV12-5 with TRBJ2-2, with D uncertain. The V and J ends lost 6 bases and 2 bases respectively, with 4 bases between them. Germline loops: CDR1 LGHNT, CDR2 FRNRAP. This CDR3 comprises 12 residues. The chain's CDR3 is CASGLNTGELFF. The CDR3 bases are TGTGCTAGTGGGCTTAACACCGGGGAGCTGTTTTTT.